This TCR beta chain was found in a study of identical twins. Whole-study results and caveats: Twins' excess sharing was less marked for out-of-frame beta sequences.

Each CDR3 protein is one row after TCRdb ran MiXCR on the 5' RACE reads. The repertoire includes around 490,000 distinct CDR3 sequences, over 12% of them detected once, and roughly 0.43% sits in the top ten. This clonotype was seen only a few times. Its antigen is as yet unknown. Unmatched junction bases numbered 6, after V lost 6 bases and J lost 7 bases. This CDR3 is 13 amino acids long. These data were also filed under a second study, of yellow fever vaccine responses in identical twins.

This sequence joins TRBV12-3 or TRBV12-4 and TRBJ2-5; 9 positions agree with TRBD2. Specimen: CD4+ T cells sorted from blood. This clonotype originated in a woman aged 18-29 years in good health. CDR3 protein: CASSPAGGGTQYF. In nucleotides, the CDR3 is TGTGCCAGCAGCCCAGCGGGAGGCGGGACCCAGTACTTC.